This TCR beta chain derives from a study of T cells after posttransplantation cyclophosphamide. General study findings and limits: Blood and skin or GI T cell repertoires showed limited TRB overlap.

Here immunoSEQ multiplex PCR was the method, and the copy in TCRdb shows in-frame clones only, minus some. The data show about 52,000 clones, 94% seen once. Points on this clone: The antigen is undetermined.

This CDR3 has 15 residues. Germline V gene data show CDR1 as KGHSH and CDR2 as LQKENI. V was shortened by 2 bases and J by 5 bases, with 15 bases between the two germline ends. The chain has TRBV18 and TRBJ1-1, with D possibly TRBD1 on 6 matching bases. Sequenced input: PBMCs. The receptor comes from a woman aged 30 to 39 in good health and a related stem cell transplant donor. In DNA, the CDR3 is TGTGCCAGCTCACCAGTCGGGGGGCGCAATACTGAAGCTTTCTTT. It is translated as CASSPVGGRNTEAFF.